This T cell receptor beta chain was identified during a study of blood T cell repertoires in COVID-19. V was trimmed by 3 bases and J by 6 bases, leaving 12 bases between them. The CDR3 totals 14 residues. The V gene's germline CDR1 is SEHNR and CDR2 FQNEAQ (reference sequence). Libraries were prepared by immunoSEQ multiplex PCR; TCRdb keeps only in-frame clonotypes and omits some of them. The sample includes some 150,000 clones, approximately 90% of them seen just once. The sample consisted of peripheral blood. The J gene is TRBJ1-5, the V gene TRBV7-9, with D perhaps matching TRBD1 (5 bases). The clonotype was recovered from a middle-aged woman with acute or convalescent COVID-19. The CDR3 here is CASSFGQLGQPQHF. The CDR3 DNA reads TGTGCCAGCAGCTTCGGACAATTGGGTCAGCCCCAGCATTTT.